Described below is a single T cell receptor beta chain sequence and its context. The antigen remains unidentified. The sample is drawn from a study of vaccination and CD4 T cells after COVID-19. About the research overall: The post-vaccine samples came a median roughly 70 days after dose two (range 14 to 241). Overlapping peptides covering the spike proteins of SARS-CoV-2, HCoV-NL63, HCoV-OC43 and HCoV-229E were added to stimulate cells.

Treatment described: approximately nine-day PBMC culture with coronavirus spike peptide pools or control peptides (ViraFEST assay). Scientists ran DNA taken from cultured CD4+ T cells through the Oncomine TCR Beta short-read assay for sequencing. The genomic DNA was obtained from cultured CD4+ T cells by extraction with the QIAamp micro DNA kit. A single record per CDR3 protein comes from TCRdb applying MiXCR to the PCR reads. The sample consists of around 21,000 distinct CDR3 sequences, just under 55% of them appearing once. The CDR3 contains 15 residues. The V segment lost 3 bases and the J segment 2 bases; nucleotides outside the gene matches: 2. The germline V gene has CDR1 MNHNS and CDR2 SASEGT.

This clonotype was sampled from a human donor who had recovered from COVID-19. This chain links TRBV6-1 with TRBJ1-1, with 11 bases that match TRBD1. Sequences were obtained from CD4+ T cells from blood, cultured in vitro. The CDR3 DNA is TGTGCCAGCAGTGACCGGACAGGGGGCAACACTGAAGCTTTCTTT. Translated, it gives CASSDRTGGNTEAFF.